The rows below give T cell receptor beta chains drawn from one sample of a study of T cell responses to AZD1222 COVID-19 vaccine. Here immunoSEQ multiplex PCR was the method, and the copy in TCRdb shows in-frame clones only, minus some. The top ten clones hold 9.3% of a sample with 65,000 to 90,000 clones, roughly 87% of them seen once. Sequencing used peripheral blood, obtained 28 days after the second AZD1222 dose. The source is an adult who received the AZD1222 COVID-19 vaccine. CDR3s include the opening cysteine and the closing phenylalanine or tryptophan. Each record gives: D gene, clone size, V gene, J gene, CDR3 protein, CDR3 DNA. A D gene is named only where the DNA matches it firmly. Some rows mark clone size as missing; the rest say once, few, many or name a class of expanded clone.

D: TRBD1
size: NA
V: TRBV5-1
J: TRBJ2-5
CDR3: CASSPGGYQETQYF
DNA: TGCGCCAGCAGCCCAGGGGGTTACCAAGAGACCCAGTACTTC

D: NA
size: NA
V: TRBV5-1
J: TRBJ2-1
CDR3: CASSWSTGYNEQFF
DNA: TGCGCCAGCAGCTGGAGCACCGGGTACAATGAGCAGTTCTTC

D: NA
size: few
V: TRBV10-1
J: TRBJ2-2
CDR3: CASPCRQPNTGELFF
DNA: TGCGCCAGCCCTTGTCGGCAGCCGAACACCGGGGAGCTGTTTTTT

D: NA
size: NA
V: TRBV11-2
J: TRBJ2-3
CDR3: CASTTAVRVHTQYF
DNA: TGTGCCAGCACCACCGCGGTTAGGGTGCATACGCAGTATTTT

D: NA
size: NA
V: TRBV2
J: TRBJ2-3
CDR3: CASTASASTDTQYF
DNA: TGTGCCAGCACAGCTAGCGCTAGCACAGATACGCAGTATTTT

D: NA
size: NA
V: TRBV29-1
J: TRBJ1-1
CDR3: CSATTRGDTEAFF
DNA: TGCAGCGCCACGACTAGGGGGGACACTGAAGCTTTCTTT

D: TRBD2
size: NA
V: TRBV6-5
J: TRBJ2-1
CDR3: CASSRGGTDEQFF
DNA: TGTGCCAGCAGCCGGGGGGGGACCGATGAGCAGTTCTTC

D: NA
size: NA
V: TRBV7-2
J: TRBJ2-1
CDR3: CASRATGRTYNEQFF
DNA: TGTGCCAGCAGGGCTACAGGGAGGACCTACAATGAGCAGTTCTTC

D: TRBD2
size: NA
V: TRBV6-5
J: TRBJ2-1
CDR3: CASNPTSGGGEQFF
DNA: TGTGCCAGCAATCCGACTAGCGGGGGGGGTGAGCAGTTCTTC

D: TRBD1
size: NA
V: TRBV12-5
J: TRBJ1-3
CDR3: CASGLYGTGSGNTIYF
DNA: TGTGCTAGTGGTTTGTATGGGACAGGCTCTGGAAACACCATATATTTT

D: NA
size: NA
V: TRBV11-3
J: TRBJ2-3
CDR3: CASSLGLGRGTDTQYF
DNA: TGTGCCAGCAGCTTAGGTCTGGGAAGGGGAACAGATACGCAGTATTTT

D: NA
size: once
V: TRBV13
J: TRBJ1-6
CDR3: CASGPWRQGSNSPLHF
DNA: TGTGCCAGCGGCCCTTGGAGGCAGGGTAGTAATTCACCCCTCCACTTT

D: NA
size: NA
V: TRBV7-9
J: TRBJ1-5
CDR3: CASTPGGINQPQHF
DNA: TGTGCCAGCACCCCGGGCGGCATCAATCAGCCCCAGCATTTT

D: TRBD2
size: NA
V: TRBV3-1/TRBV3-2
J: TRBJ2-1
CDR3: CASSHLRTSGRGGYNEQFF
DNA: TGTGCCAGCAGCCACCTAAGGACTAGCGGGAGAGGTGGTTACAATGAGCAGTTCTTC

D: TRBD1
size: NA
V: TRBV5-1
J: TRBJ2-7
CDR3: CASSLRGPGSSYEQYF
DNA: TGCGCCAGCAGCTTGAGGGGGCCAGGGAGCTCCTACGAGCAGTACTTC

D: NA
size: once
V: TRBV6-5
J: TRBJ1-5
CDR3: CASSFGAKDQPQHF
DNA: TGTGCCAGCAGTTTCGGGGCCAAAGATCAGCCCCAGCATTTT

D: NA
size: once
V: TRBV10-1
J: TRBJ1-2
CDR3: CATPSAGEIGNYGYTF
DNA: TGCGCCACCCCGTCGGCAGGGGAAATCGGTAACTATGGCTACACCTTC

D: TRBD2
size: NA
V: TRBV29-1
J: TRBJ2-7
CDR3: CSVERTSGYEQYF
DNA: TGCAGCGTCGAAAGGACTAGCGGTTACGAGCAGTACTTC

D: NA
size: NA
V: TRBV28
J: TRBJ1-3
CDR3: CASSIGQPANTIYF
DNA: TGTGCCAGCAGTATAGGACAGCCAGCAAACACCATATATTTT

D: NA
size: NA
V: TRBV28
J: TRBJ2-3
CDR3: CASSTAFGQIDTDTQYF
DNA: TGTGCCAGCAGCACCGCCTTCGGGCAGATCGACACAGATACGCAGTATTTT

D: NA
size: few
V: TRBV5-1
J: TRBJ1-1
CDR3: CASRVFLGAFF
DNA: TGCGCCAGCAGGGTCTTCCTGGGAGCTTTCTTT

D: NA
size: NA
V: TRBV19
J: TRBJ1-6
CDR3: CASSIDGQKSSYNSPLHF
DNA: TGTGCCAGTAGTATTGATGGGCAAAAAAGCTCCTATAATTCACCCCTCCACTTT

D: NA
size: NA
V: TRBV11-2
J: TRBJ2-5
CDR3: CASSSTLETQYF
DNA: TGTGCCAGCAGCTCGACCCTGGAGACCCAGTACTTC

D: NA
size: NA
V: TRBV9
J: TRBJ2-2
CDR3: CASSVDSEVPTGELFF
DNA: TGTGCCAGCAGCGTGGATAGCGAGGTACCAACCGGGGAGCTGTTTTTT

D: TRBD2
size: NA
V: TRBV7-9
J: TRBJ2-5
CDR3: CASSIPPIPGLVDETQYF
DNA: TGTGCCAGCAGCATTCCCCCAATCCCGGGACTAGTAGATGAGACCCAGTACTTC

D: NA
size: NA
V: TRBV19
J: TRBJ2-2
CDR3: CASSISPGMNTGELFF
DNA: TGTGCCAGTAGTATCTCCCCCGGGATGAACACCGGGGAGCTGTTTTTT

D: TRBD1
size: few
V: TRBV9
J: TRBJ1-6
CDR3: CASSGKPGQGAMRLDSPLHF
DNA: TGTGCCAGCAGCGGGAAACCGGGACAGGGGGCGATGAGGTTGGATTCACCCCTCCACTTT

D: TRBD2
size: NA
V: TRBV5-1
J: TRBJ2-3
CDR3: CASSFLAGGSDTQYF
DNA: TGCGCCAGCAGCTTTCTAGCGGGAGGAAGTGATACGCAGTATTTT

D: TRBD1
size: NA
V: TRBV27
J: TRBJ1-5
CDR3: CASSLSGDSVVLQPQHF
DNA: TGTGCCAGCAGTTTATCGGGGGACAGTGTAGTGCTCCAGCCCCAGCATTTT

D: NA
size: NA
V: TRBV9
J: TRBJ1-3
CDR3: CASSANPHRTSSGNTIYF
DNA: TGTGCCAGCAGCGCTAATCCCCACAGGACGAGCTCTGGAAACACCATATATTTT

D: NA
size: NA
V: TRBV7-9
J: TRBJ1-4
CDR3: CASSLAAEIRNEKLFF
DNA: TGTGCCAGCAGCTTAGCGGCGGAGATAAGGAATGAAAAACTGTTTTTT

D: TRBD1
size: NA
V: TRBV7-3
J: TRBJ2-2
CDR3: CASSFRQGAGELFF
DNA: TGTGCCAGCAGCTTCCGACAGGGTGCCGGGGAGCTGTTTTTT

D: NA
size: NA
V: TRBV5-1
J: TRBJ1-4
CDR3: CASATTIGAPEKLFF
DNA: TGCGCCAGCGCTACGACCATCGGAGCTCCTGAAAAACTGTTTTTT